This paragraph reports one T cell receptor (beta chain). The antigen remains undetermined. This sample is part of a study of T cell repertoires in cytomegalovirus infection. TCRdb reprocessed the reads with MiXCR, giving one entry per CDR3 protein. The repertoire has more than 400,000 distinct CDR3 sequences, less than 30% of them found once; the top ten carry 13%. Study findings and constraints: The ex vivo response showed dominance by HLA-C-restricted CMV-specific TCR beta clonotypes.

This sequence was found in a human donor in good health (CMV status not recorded). Some clones in this sample may be carry-over from other donors' samples. Sequencing was performed on PBMCs.

The CDR3 DNA is TGCAGTGCTAGAGATAGGAAGAATCCCCGGGGGGGGGGCACAGATACGCAGTATTTT. Protein product: CSARDRKNPRGGGTDTQYF. The chain has TRBV20-1 and TRBJ2-3; 8 bases fit TRBD2. The CDR3 is 19 residues long. Germline V gene data show CDR1 as DFQATT and CDR2 as SNEGSKA (reference sequence). With V trimmed by 0 bases and J by 1 base, 15 bases remained unmatched.